This record looks at one TCR beta chain sequence and its context. As yet, its antigen is unknown. Researchers report immunoSEQ v3.0 was run at survey level. Clones were read by immunoSEQ multiplex PCR, and TCRdb kept only the in-frame ones, dropping some. Of approximately 12,000 clones in the sample, approximately 83% are singletons; the top ten hold roughly 15%. Per donor, at least one pre-ART and at least two post-ART PBMC samples were obtained. Every participant with HIV received treatment in the United States. Going into DNA extraction, samples held roughly 0.9-11 million cryopreserved PBMC. The sample is drawn from a study of long-term antiretroviral therapy in people with HIV. Findings and limits, study-wide: Blood sampling spanned 2004 to 2017, possibly under older ART regimens.

This clonotype was obtained from a man aged 35-49 years with HIV. This specimen was unsorted PBMCs, taken 3.4 years after starting antiretroviral therapy.

The CDR3 spells CASSSPVNGQDNEQFF. Here the CDR3 DNA reads TGTGCCAGCAGTTCGCCCGTGAACGGACAGGACAATGAGCAGTTCTTC. V gene TRBV27 combines with J gene TRBJ2-1; 7 nucleotides line up with TRBD1. Per the germline V gene, CDR1 is MNHEY and CDR2 is SMNVEV (reference sequence). After removal of 4 bases from V and 5 bases from J, the junction contained 11 bases not matched to a gene. This CDR3 has 16 residues.